What follows are 2 T cell receptor beta chains derived from one specimen sequenced in a study of cytomegalovirus exposure and HLA in healthy donors. The PCR employed 60 Vbeta primers together with 13 Jbeta primers. The data were produced by immunoSEQ multiplex PCR, yet TCRdb's version contains in-frame clones alone and is incomplete. The table lists about 170,000 clones, over 80% of them singletons. The specimen sequenced was PBMCs. These receptors were obtained from a woman aged 45-65 years in good health and CMV-seropositive.

Remarks on this clone: A junction end diverges from the germline sequence, so it may reflect a read error. The V call is TRBV9, the J call TRBJ1-1; no clear D. Germline V CDR1 and CDR2: SGDLS, YYNGEE. This CDR3 has 12 amino acids. In DNA, the CDR3 is TGTGCCAGCACCTCATCAGGTCGCGGGATGGTCTTT. This sequence encodes CASTSSGRGMVF. The full variable domain, with the rest looked up from reference TRBV9 and TRBJ1-1, is DSGVTQTPKHLITATGQRVTLRCSPRSGDLSVYWYQQSLDQGLQFLIQYYNGEERAKGNILERFSAQQFPDLHSELNLSSLELGDSALYFCASTSSGRGMVFGQGTRLTVV.

The chain combines TRBV7-9 with TRBJ1-1; no clear D gene. Trimming shortened V by 0 bases and J by 4 bases, and 9 bases separated the two germline ends. This CDR3 is built from 14 residues. Germline loops: CDR1 SEHNR, CDR2 FQNEAQ (reference sequence). CDR3 sequence reads: CASSLAWLSTEAFF. CDR3 coding DNA: TGTGCCAGCAGCTTAGCATGGTTGAGCACTGAAGCTTTCTTT.